This paragraph covers one T cell receptor beta chain sequence. Its antigen is still unknown. TCRdb's table, derived via immunoSEQ multiplex PCR, lists solely in-frame clones and lacks some. The repertoire includes around 96,000 clones, just over 90% of them detected once, and roughly 10% sits in the top ten. The sample comes from a study of T cell responses to AZD1222 COVID-19 vaccine. Findings and caveats of the study: Epitopes outside B.1.351 and B.1.1.7 mutated regions reportedly drew nearly half of spike TCRs.

V was pared by 7 bases and J by 0 bases, with 14 bases between. The CDR3 totals 14 residues. Germline CDR1 is SGHRS and CDR2 is YFSETQ. The chain combines TRBV5-1 with TRBJ2-7, with a weak D call TRBD1 (6 bases). This TCR was sampled from an adult who received the AZD1222 COVID-19 vaccine. The source was peripheral blood, collected 28 days after the second AZD1222 dose. The CDR3 is CASAVTGYSYEQYF. CDR3 DNA sequence: TGCGCCAGCGCGGTGACAGGTTACTCCTACGAGCAGTACTTC.